The present T cell receptor beta chain was sequenced within a study of sequential checkpoint blockade in melanoma. This sample's treatment: randomized to nivolumab then ipilimumab (arm A) or the reverse (arm B). V was shortened by 4 bases and J by 3 bases, with 8 bases between the two germline ends. The length of the CDR3 is 13 residues. The germline V gene has CDR1 SGHRS and CDR2 YFSETQ. Sequencing used immunoSEQ multiplex PCR; TCRdb keeps in-frame clones, though not all of them. The table includes about 24,000 clones, roughly 82% detected once. Sequenced material: CD8+ T cells sorted from blood (inferred from file names), taken from a patient given nivolumab and ipilimumab in sequence. The chain uses TRBV5-1 and TRBJ2-1, with D perhaps TRBD2 (5 bases). This TCR was sampled from a human donor with melanoma. The CDR3 bases are TGCGCCAGCAGCCTCGGGGACTACAATGAGCAGTTCTTC. Residues: CASSLGDYNEQFF.